This T cell receptor beta chain stems from a study of cytomegalovirus exposure and HLA in healthy donors. Study-wide results and limits: Prior analysis indicated that the majority of TCR beta V segments exhibited productivity approximately 90% or approximately 30% of the time.

The PCR contained 60 Vbeta and 13 Jbeta primers. Profiled with immunoSEQ multiplex PCR; TCRdb holds only in-frame clones, not every one. The table has 110,000 to 150,000 clones, 70% to 85% seen once; the top ten hold approximately 8.8%. For this clone: The antigen is unknown.

V lost 0 bases and J 0 bases, leaving 9 bases between the germline ends. Germline V CDR1 and CDR2: SGHDT, YYEEEE. The CDR3 loop spans 15 amino acids. This sequence joins TRBV5-6 and TRBJ1-1; possibly TRBD1 for D (5 bases). Sequenced material: PBMCs. This TCR derives from a woman in her forties or fifties in good health and CMV-seropositive. This CDR3 reads CASSLVQDLNTEAFF. The CDR3 nucleotides read TGTGCCAGCAGCTTGGTACAGGATTTGAACACTGAAGCTTTCTTT.